A single sample gave rise to the 9 T cell receptor beta chains below, sequenced in a study. In TCRdb, the RT-PCR reads were re-called with MiXCR into one record per CDR3 protein. The data contain around 700,000 distinct CDR3 sequences, 12% to 15% of them singletons. Specimen: memory CD4+ T cells from blood. Every receptor here comes from a female donor in good health, serving as a healthy control.

The DNA for the CDR3 is TGTGCCAGCAGTGTACCGGGCCGCATCATGAACACTGAAGCTTTCTTT. It translates to CASSVPGRIMNTEAFF. This rearrangement joins TRBV28 to TRBJ1-1; D is ambiguous. Between the trimmed V and J ends, which lost 5 bases and 0 bases, there was a span of 16 bases. Germline V gene sequence: CDR1 MDHEN, CDR2 SYDVKM. This CDR3 is built from 16 residues.

The genes are TRBV3-1 and TRBJ2-2; 13 nucleotides match TRBD2. This CDR3 contains 18 residues. The germline V gene encodes CDR1 LGHDT and CDR2 YNNKEL (reference sequence). V dropped 4 bases and J dropped 5; count of bases not matched to a gene: 10. The CDR3 DNA sequence: TGTGCCAGCAGCCCCTTAGGACTAGCGGGGGCCGGGACCGGGGAGCTGTTTTTT. Translated: CASSPLGLAGAGTGELFF.

This CDR3 reads CASSAQGVSTEAFF. CDR3 nucleotide sequence: TGTGCCAGTAGTGCACAGGGTGTGAGCACTGAAGCTTTCTTT. The V and J genes are TRBV19 and TRBJ1-1; D might be TRBD1 (6 bases). CDR1 and CDR2 (germline): LNHDA, SQIVND (reference sequence). Trimming removed 5 bases at V and 4 bases at J, with 14 bases between. The CDR3 extends over 14 amino acids.

The rearrangement uses TRBV7-2 and TRBJ2-5, with D perhaps TRBD1 or TRBD2 (6 bases each). Trimming cost V 0 bases and J 4 bases, with 12 bases left between them. Germline-derived CDR1 and CDR2 are SGHTA and FQGNSA. This CDR3 contains 15 residues. Here the CDR3 reads CASSLAWGAGETQYF. The CDR3 coding sequence is TGTGCCAGCAGCTTAGCCTGGGGGGCTGGAGAGACCCAGTACTTC.

This rearrangement joins TRBV4-3 to TRBJ1-1, with D hard to call. The CDR3 extends over 17 amino acids. Trimming removed 0 bases at V and 4 bases at J, with 18 bases between. The germline gives CDR1 LGHNA, CDR2 YSLEER. Here the CDR3 reads CASSQDRGGRFGTEAFF. In DNA, the CDR3 is TGCGCCAGCAGCCAAGATCGAGGAGGCAGGTTCGGCACTGAAGCTTTCTTT.

This clonotype turned up a few times. V and J are TRBV7-2 and TRBJ1-1; the D gene is possibly TRBD1 (6 bases). V gave up 3 bases and J gave up 5 bases, with 19 bases separating them. The germline CDR1 and CDR2 sequences are SGHTA and FQGNSA. The CDR3 is 16 residues long. In DNA, the CDR3 is TGTGCCAGCAGCTTTGGGGGGGGGCTAGTCGGAACTGAAGCTTTCTTT. Amino acids: CASSFGGGLVGTEAFF.

This clonotype was observed a handful of times. This chain joins TRBV7-9 and TRBJ2-3; TRBD2 is a possible D gene (6 bases). This CDR3 is 17 amino acids long. Germline V gene data show CDR1 as SEHNR and CDR2 as FQNEAQ (reference sequence). V lost 11 bases to trimming and J lost 2 bases, with 26 bases between them. The CDR3 nucleotides are TGTGCCCACCAAATCCGGGAGAGAGGCCATGACACAGATACGCAGTATTTT. Protein: CAHQIRERGHDTDTQYF.

The genes are TRBV20-1 and TRBJ1-5; 7 nucleotides align to TRBD1. Losses at the gene ends were 6 bases for V and 0 bases for J; bases not matched to a gene: 11. The CDR3 runs 16 residues. The germline CDR1 and CDR2 sequences are DFQATT and SNEGSKA (reference sequence). CDR3 DNA sequence: TGCAGTGCCGCCTATCTCGGACAGGATAGCAATCAGCCCCAGCATTTT. Amino acids: CSAAYLGQDSNQPQHF.

A single count supports this clonotype. Just one base apart from a much larger clone, this may be a read error. This chain uses TRBV11-3 with TRBJ1-1; D gene ambiguous. V lost 3 bases and J lost 6, with 11 bases in between. The CDR3 extends over 13 amino acids. The V gene's germline CDR1 is SGHNT and CDR2 YENEEA. The CDR3 is CASSFTAFSEAFF. The DNA of the CDR3 is TGTGCCAGCAGCTTCACAGCTTTCTCTGAAGCTTTCTTT.